This T cell receptor (beta chain) was documented in a study of T-cell reconstitution after alpha-beta-depleted transplantation in children. Study observations and caveats: Newly produced T cells mostly accounted for T-cell counts and diversity one year post-transplant. The origin of alpha-beta T cells about two months after transplant was reportedly several hundred expanded graft clones.

Details on this clonotype: Its cognate antigen is unknown.

A TCRbeta library incorporating unique molecular identifiers was prepared. One entry per CDR3 protein results from TCRdb running MiXCR on the PCR reads. The table records about 460,000 distinct CDR3 sequences, over 9.5% of them present only once. CDR3 size: 14 residues. V was trimmed by 6 bases and J by 3 bases, leaving 13 bases between them. The gene calls are TRBV23-1 and TRBJ2-3; a weak D match, TRBD2 (5 bases). TRBV23-1 is known as an ORF, though its function is uncertain. The TCR sequence derives from a child aged 2 to 10 with inherited bone marrow failure, due to receive a stem cell transplant. The sequenced sample was PBMCs, obtained before TCRalphabeta/CD19-depleted stem cell transplant. The CDR3 sequence is CASRLSEATDTQYF. The DNA of the CDR3 is TGCGCCAGCAGGCTGTCGGAGGCGACAGATACGCAGTATTTT.